The clone carrying this T cell receptor (beta chain) has only one observation. The recently defined diagnostic criteria for definite or probable disease were met by the Susac syndrome patients. Reverse transcription used about 0.45 to 1 ug RNA and random hexamers. immunoSEQ multiplex PCR amplified TCR beta CDR3 across 54 Vbeta, 13 Jbeta. TCRdb redid the calling of the immunoSEQ multiplex PCR reads with MiXCR, one entry per CDR3 protein. The sample consists of fewer than 85,000 distinct CDR3 sequences, approximately 94% of them appearing once. The sample comes from a study of CD8 T cells in Susac syndrome. At the level of the study: There were Susac syndrome patients who were therapy-naive at blood draw, others on corticosteroids, and others on intravenous immunoglobulin alone.

V lost 0 bases, J lost 6 bases, and 3 bases stayed unmatched. CDR1 is DFQATT and CDR2 is SNEGSKA in the germline V gene (reference sequence). There are 13 residues in the CDR3. The sample comprised CD8+ T cells from PBMCs. This sequence originates from a human donor with Susac syndrome. V usage is TRBV20-1 and J usage is TRBJ2-7, with 9 bases aligning to TRBD2. This CDR3 reads CSARDGLATEQYF. In nucleotides, the CDR3 is TGCAGTGCTAGAGATGGACTAGCGACCGAGCAGTACTTC.